This T cell receptor beta chain was retrieved from a study of memory CD4+ T cells and cytomegalovirus serostatus. Germline-derived CDR1 and CDR2 are GTSNPN and SVGIG (reference sequence). V was cut by 1 base and J by 6 bases, with 17 bases left in between. The CDR3 covers 15 residues. The sort gate was single viable CD3+CD4+CD8-CD45RO+ cells for memory CD4+ T cells. This table comes from immunoSEQ multiplex PCR, and its TCRdb copy is limited to in-frame clones, with some not included. The table lists some 58,000 clones, approximately 71% of them singletons. The chain recombines TRBV30 with TRBJ2-3, with D maybe TRBD2 (7 bases). The sample consisted of memory CD4+ T cells from blood. The sequence was collected from an adult in good health and CMV-seronegative. For the CDR3, the DNA is TGTGCCTGGAGTGATCAAGTGGGGGGGGCCGATACGCAGTATTTT. It translates to CAWSDQVGGADTQYF.